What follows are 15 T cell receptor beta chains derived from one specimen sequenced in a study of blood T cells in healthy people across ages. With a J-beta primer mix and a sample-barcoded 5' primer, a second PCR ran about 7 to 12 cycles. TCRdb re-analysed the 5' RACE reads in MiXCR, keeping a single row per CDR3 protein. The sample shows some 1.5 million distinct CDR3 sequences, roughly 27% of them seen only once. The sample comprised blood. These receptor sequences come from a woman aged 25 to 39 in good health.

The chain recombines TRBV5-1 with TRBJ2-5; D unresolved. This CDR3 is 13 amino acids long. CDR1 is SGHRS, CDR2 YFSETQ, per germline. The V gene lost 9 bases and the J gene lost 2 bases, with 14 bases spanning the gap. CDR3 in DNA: TGCGCCACGCGGCGTAGTGATCAAGAGACCCAGTACTTC. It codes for CATRRSDQETQYF.

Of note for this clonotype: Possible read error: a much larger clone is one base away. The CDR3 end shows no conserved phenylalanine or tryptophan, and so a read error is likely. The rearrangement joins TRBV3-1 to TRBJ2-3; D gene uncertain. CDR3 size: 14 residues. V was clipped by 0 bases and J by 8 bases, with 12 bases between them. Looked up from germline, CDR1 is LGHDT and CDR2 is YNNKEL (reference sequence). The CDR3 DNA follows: TGTGCCAGCAGCCAAGATCCCACGATTGGTACGCAGTATGTT. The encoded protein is CASSQDPTIGTQYV.

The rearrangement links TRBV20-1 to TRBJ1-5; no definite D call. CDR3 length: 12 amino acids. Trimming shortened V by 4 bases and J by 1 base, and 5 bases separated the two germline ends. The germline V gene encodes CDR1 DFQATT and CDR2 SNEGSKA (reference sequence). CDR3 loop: CSATGSNQPQHF. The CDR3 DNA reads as TGCAGTGCTACGGGGAGCAATCAGCCCCAGCATTTT.

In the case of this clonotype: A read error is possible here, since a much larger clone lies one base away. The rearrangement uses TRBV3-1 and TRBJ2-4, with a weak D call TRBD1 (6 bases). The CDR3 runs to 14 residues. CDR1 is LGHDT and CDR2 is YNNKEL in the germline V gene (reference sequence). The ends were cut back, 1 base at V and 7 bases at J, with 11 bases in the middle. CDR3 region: CASSQAGVGNIQYF. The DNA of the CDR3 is TGTGCCAGCAGCCAAGCAGGGGTCGGGAACATTCAGTACTTC. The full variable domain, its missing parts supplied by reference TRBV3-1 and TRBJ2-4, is DTAVSQTPKYLVTQMGNDKSIKCEQNLGHDTMYWYKQDSKKFLKIMFSYNNKELIINETVPNRFSPKSPDKAHLNLHINSLELGDSAVYFCASSQAGVGNIQYFGAGTRLSVL.

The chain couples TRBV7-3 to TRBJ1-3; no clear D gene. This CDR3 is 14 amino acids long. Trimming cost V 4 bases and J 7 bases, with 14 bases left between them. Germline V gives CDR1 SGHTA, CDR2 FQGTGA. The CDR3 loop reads CASSSPGTPNTIYF. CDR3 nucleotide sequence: TGTGCCAGCAGCTCCCCCGGAACCCCGAACACCATATATTTT.

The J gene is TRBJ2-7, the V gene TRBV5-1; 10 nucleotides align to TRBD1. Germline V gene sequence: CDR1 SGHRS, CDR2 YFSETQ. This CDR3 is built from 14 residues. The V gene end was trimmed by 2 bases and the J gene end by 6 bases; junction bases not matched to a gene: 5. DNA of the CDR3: TGCGCCAGCAGCTTCGCAGGGACAGGGGTCGAGCAGTACTTC. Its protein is CASSFAGTGVEQYF.

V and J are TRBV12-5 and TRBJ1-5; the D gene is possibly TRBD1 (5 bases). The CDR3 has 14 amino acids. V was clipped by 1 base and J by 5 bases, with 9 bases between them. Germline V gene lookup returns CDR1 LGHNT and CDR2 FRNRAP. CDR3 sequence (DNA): TGTGCTAGTGGTTTGGACGGGACTTATCAGCCCCAGCATTTT. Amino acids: CASGLDGTYQPQHF.

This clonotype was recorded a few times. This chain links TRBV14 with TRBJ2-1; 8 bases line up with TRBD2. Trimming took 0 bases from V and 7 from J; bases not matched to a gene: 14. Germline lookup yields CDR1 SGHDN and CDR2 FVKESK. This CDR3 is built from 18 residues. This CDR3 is CASSQEAISSGRRNEQFF. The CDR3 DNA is TGTGCCAGCAGCCAAGAGGCTATATCAAGCGGGAGAAGGAATGAGCAGTTCTTC. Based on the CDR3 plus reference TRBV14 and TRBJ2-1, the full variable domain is EAGVTQFPSHSVIEKGQTVTLRCDPISGHDNLYWYRRVMGKEIKFLLHFVKESKQDESGMPNNRFLAERTGGTYSTLKVQPAELEDSGVYFCASSQEAISSGRRNEQFFGPGTRLTVL.

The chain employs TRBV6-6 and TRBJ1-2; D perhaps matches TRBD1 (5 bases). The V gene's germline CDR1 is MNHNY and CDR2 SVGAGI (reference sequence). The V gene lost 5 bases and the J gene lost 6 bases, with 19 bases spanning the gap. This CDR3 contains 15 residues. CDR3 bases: TGTGCCAGCAGTAGAGGGACGGGGGGTTCGCATGGCTACACCTTC. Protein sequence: CASSRGTGGSHGYTF.

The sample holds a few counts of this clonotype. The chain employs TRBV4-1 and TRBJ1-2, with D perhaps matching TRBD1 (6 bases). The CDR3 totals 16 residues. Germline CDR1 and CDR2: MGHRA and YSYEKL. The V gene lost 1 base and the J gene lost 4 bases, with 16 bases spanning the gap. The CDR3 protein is CASSQAKGRGAYGYTF. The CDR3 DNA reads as TGCGCCAGCAGCCAAGCTAAGGGACGGGGGGCCTATGGCTACACCTTC.

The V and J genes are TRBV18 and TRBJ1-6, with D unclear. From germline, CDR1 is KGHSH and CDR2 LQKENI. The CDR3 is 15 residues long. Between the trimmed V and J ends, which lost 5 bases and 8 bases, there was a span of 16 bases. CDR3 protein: CASSSSEETHSPLHF. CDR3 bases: TGTGCCAGCTCATCATCCGAAGAGACTCATTCACCCCTCCACTTT.

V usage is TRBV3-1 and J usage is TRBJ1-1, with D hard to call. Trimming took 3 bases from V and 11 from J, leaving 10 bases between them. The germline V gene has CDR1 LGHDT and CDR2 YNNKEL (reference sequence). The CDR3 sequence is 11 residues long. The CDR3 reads CASSQGGIAFF. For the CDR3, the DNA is TGTGCCAGCAGCCAGGGCGGGATCGCTTTCTTT.

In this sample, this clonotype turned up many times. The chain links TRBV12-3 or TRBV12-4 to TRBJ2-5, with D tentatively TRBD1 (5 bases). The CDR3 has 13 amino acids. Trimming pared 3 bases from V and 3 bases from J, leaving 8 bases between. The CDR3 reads CASSFGAEETQYF. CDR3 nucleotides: TGTGCCAGCAGTTTTGGGGCTGAAGAGACCCAGTACTTC.

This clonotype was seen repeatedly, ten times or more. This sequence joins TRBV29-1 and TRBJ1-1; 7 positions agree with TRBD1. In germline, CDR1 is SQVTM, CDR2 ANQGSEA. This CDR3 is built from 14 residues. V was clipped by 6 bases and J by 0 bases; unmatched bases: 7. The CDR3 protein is CSVMGQLMNTEAFF. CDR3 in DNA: TGCAGCGTCATGGGACAGCTCATGAACACTGAAGCTTTCTTT.

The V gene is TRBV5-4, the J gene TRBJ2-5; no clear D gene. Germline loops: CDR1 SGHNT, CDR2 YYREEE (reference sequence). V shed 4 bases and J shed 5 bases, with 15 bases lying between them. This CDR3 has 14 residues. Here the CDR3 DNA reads TGTGCCAGCAGCCTTCGAAGGACCGAGGAGACCCAGTACTTC. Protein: CASSLRRTEETQYF.